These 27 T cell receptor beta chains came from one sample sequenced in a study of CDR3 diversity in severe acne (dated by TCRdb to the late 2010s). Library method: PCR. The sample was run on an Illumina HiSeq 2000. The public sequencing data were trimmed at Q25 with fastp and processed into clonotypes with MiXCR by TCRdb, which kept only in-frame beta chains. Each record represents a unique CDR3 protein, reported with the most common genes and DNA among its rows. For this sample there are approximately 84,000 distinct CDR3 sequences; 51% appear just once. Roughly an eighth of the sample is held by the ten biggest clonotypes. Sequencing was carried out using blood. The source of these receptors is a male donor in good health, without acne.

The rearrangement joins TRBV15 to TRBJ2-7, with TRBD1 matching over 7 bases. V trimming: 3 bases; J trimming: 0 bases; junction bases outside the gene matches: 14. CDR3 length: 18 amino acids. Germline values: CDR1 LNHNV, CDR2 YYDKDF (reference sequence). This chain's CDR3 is CATSRNPWTGDSSYEQYF. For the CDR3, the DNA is TGTGCCACCAGCAGGAACCCTTGGACAGGCGACAGCTCCTACGAGCAGTACTTC. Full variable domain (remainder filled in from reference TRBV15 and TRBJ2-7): DAMVIQNPRYQVTQFGKPVTLSCSQTLNHNVMYWYQQKSSQAPKLLFHYYDKDFNNEADTPDNFQSRRPNTSFCFLDIRSPGLGDTAMYLCATSRNPWTGDSSYEQYFGPGTRLTVT.

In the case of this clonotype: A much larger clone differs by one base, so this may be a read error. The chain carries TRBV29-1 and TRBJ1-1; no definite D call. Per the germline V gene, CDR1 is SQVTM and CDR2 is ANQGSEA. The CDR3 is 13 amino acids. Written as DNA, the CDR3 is TGCAGCGTTGAATTAACGGAGAACACTGGAGCTTTCTTT. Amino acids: CSVELTENTGAFF.

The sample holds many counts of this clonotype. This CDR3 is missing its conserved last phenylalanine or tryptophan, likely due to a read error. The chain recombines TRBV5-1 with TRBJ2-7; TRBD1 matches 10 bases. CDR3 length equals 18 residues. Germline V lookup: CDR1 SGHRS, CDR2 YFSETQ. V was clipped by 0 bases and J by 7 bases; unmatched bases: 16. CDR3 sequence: CASSLAGHVGQGHREQYL. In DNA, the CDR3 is TGCGCCAGCAGCTTGGCCGGTCATGTGGGACAGGGGCATCGAGAGCAGTACCTC.

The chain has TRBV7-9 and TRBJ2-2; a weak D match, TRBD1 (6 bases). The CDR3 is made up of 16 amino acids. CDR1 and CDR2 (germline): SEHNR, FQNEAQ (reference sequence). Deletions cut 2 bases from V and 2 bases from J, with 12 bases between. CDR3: CASSLNGQLNTGELFF. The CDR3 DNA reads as TGTGCCAGCAGCTTAAATGGACAGCTCAACACCGGGGAGCTGTTTTTT.

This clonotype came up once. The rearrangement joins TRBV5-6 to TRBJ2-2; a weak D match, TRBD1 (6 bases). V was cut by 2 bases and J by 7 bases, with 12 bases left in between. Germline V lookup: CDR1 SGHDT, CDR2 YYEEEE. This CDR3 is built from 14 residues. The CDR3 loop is CASSLGQRGGELFF. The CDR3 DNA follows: TGTGCCAGCAGCTTAGGACAGAGAGGCGGGGAGCTGTTTTTT. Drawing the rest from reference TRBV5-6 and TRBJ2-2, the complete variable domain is DAGVTQSPTHLIKTRGQQVTLRCSPKSGHDTVSWYQQALGQGPQFIFQYYEEEERQRGNFPDRFSGHQFPNYSSELNVNALLLGDSALYLCASSLGQRGGELFFGEGSRLTVL.

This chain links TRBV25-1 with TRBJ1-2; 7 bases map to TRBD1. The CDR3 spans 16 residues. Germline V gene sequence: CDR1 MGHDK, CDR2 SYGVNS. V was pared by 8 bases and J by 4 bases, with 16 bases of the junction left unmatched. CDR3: CASAKRQGAGGYGYTF. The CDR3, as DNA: TGTGCCAGCGCGAAAAGACAGGGCGCAGGGGGCTATGGCTACACCTTC.

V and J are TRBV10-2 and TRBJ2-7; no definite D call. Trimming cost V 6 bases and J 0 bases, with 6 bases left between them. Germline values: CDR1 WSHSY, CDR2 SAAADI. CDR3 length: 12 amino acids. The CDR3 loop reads CASSPNSYEQYF. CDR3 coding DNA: TGCGCCAGCAGCCCCAACTCCTACGAGCAGTACTTC.

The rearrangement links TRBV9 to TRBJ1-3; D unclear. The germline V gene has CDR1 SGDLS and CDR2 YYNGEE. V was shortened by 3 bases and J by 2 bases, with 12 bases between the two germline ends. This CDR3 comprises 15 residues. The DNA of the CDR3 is TGTGCCAGCAGCGCGGTCGAGCGAACTGGAAACACCATATATTTT. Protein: CASSAVERTGNTIYF.

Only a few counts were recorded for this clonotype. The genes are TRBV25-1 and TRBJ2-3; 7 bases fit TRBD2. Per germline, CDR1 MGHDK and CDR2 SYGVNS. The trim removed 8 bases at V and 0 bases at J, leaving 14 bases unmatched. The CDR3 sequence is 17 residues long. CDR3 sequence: CASSEDGAAGSTDTQYF. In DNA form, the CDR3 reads TGTGCCAGCTCTGAAGACGGGGCAGCGGGGAGCACAGATACGCAGTATTTT.

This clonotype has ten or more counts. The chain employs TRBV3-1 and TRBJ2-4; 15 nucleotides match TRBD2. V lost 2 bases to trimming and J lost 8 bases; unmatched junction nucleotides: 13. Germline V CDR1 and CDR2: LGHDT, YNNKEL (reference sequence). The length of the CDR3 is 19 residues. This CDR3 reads CASSQRAPGLAGGRDIQYF. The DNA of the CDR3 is TGTGCCAGCAGCCAAAGAGCTCCGGGACTAGCGGGGGGAAGGGACATTCAGTACTTC.

For the CDR3, the DNA is TGTGCCAGCAGCTTAGTAAGCTTCCAAGAGACCCAGTACTTC. This encodes CASSLVSFQETQYF. The chain recombines TRBV7-2 with TRBJ2-5; D remains unclear. This CDR3 region has 14 residues. The germline CDR1 and CDR2 sequences are SGHTA and FQGNSA. V was shortened by 1 base and J by 1 base, with 7 bases between the two germline ends.

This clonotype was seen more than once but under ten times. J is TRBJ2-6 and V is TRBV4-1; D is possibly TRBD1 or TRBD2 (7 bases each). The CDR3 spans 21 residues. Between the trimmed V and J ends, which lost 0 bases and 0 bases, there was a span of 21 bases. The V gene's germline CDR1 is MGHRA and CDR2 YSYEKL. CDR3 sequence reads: CASSQDPAQGTTYSGANVLTF. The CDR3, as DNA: TGCGCCAGCAGCCAAGATCCCGCACAGGGGACTACCTACTCTGGGGCCAACGTCCTGACTTTC.

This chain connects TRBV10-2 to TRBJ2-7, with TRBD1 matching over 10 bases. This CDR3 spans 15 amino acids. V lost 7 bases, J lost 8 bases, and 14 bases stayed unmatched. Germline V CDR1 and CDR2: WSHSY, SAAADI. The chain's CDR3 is CASTRTGGSQPQQYF. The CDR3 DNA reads TGCGCCAGCACTAGGACAGGGGGGAGCCAGCCCCAGCAGTACTTC.

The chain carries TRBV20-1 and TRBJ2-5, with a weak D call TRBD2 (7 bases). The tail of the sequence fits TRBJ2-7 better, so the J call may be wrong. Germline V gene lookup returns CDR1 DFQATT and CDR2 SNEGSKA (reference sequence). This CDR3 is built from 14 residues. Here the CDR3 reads CSAGGGGAVYEQYF. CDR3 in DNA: TGCAGTGCTGGTGGGGGGGGCGCAGTTTACGAGCAGTACTTC.

The CDR3 loop is CASSQDSYKGEKLFF. The CDR3 DNA follows: TGTGCCAGCAGCCAAGATTCCTATAAAGGTGAAAAACTGTTTTTT. The gene calls are TRBV2 and TRBJ1-4, with D uncertain. The V end was cut by 6 bases, the J end by 7 bases, with 18 bases between. The V gene's germline CDR1 is SNHLY and CDR2 FYNNEI. The CDR3 is made up of 15 amino acids.

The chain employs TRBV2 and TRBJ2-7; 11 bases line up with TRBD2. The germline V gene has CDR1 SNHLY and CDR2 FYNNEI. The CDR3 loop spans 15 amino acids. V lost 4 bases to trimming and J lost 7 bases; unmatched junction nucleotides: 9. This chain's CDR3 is CASSVLAGDGREQYF. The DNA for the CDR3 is TGTGCCAGCAGTGTACTAGCGGGAGACGGGAGGGAGCAGTACTTC.

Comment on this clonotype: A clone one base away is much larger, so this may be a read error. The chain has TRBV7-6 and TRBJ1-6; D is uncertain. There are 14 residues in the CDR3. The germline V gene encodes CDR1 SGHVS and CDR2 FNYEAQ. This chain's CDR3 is CASSLAGANSPLRF. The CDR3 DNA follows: TGTGCCAGCAGCTTAGCGGGTGCAAATTCACCCCTCCGCTTT.

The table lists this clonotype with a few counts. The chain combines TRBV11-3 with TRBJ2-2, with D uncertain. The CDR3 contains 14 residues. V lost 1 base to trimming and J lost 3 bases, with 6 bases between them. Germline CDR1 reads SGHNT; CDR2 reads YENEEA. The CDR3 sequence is CASSLGGYTGELFF. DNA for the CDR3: TGTGCCAGCAGCTTAGGCGGATACACCGGGGAGCTGTTTTTT.

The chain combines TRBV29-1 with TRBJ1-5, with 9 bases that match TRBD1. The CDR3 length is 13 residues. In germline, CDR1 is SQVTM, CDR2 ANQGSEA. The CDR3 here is CSLGTGNNQPQHF. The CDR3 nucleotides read TGCAGTTTAGGGACAGGGAACAATCAGCCCCAGCATTTT.

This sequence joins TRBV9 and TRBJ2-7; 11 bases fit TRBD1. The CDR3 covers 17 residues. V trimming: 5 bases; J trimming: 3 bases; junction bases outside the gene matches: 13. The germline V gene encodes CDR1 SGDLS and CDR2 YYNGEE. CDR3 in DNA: TGTGCCAGCAGTTACTGCCGTGGACAGGGGGCCCACTACGAGCAGTACTTC. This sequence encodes CASSYCRGQGAHYEQYF.

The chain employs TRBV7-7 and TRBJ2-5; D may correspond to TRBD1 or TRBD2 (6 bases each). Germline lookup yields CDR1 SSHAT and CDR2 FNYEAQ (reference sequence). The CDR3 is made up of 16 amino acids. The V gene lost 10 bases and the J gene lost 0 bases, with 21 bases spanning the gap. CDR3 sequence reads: CATAGLGGRDQETQYF. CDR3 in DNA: TGTGCCACCGCGGGGCTCGGGGGCCGTGACCAAGAGACCCAGTACTTC.

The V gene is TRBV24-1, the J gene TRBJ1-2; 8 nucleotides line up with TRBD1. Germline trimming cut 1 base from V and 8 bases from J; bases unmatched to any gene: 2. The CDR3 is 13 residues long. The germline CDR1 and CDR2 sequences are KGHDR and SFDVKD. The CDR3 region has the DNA TGTGCCACCAGTGATTTCAGGGGGCACGGCTACACCTTC. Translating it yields CATSDFRGHGYTF.

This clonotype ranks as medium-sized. The CDR3 bases are TGCAGTGCTAGTACCGGGGTCTTTGAGCAGTTCTTC. Translating gives CSASTGVFEQFF. The chain links TRBV20-1 to TRBJ2-1, with D perhaps matching TRBD2 (5 bases). The germline V and J ends were trimmed by 3 bases and 9 bases, with 12 bases remaining between them. CDR3 length equals 12 residues. CDR1 is DFQATT, CDR2 SNEGSKA, per germline (reference sequence).

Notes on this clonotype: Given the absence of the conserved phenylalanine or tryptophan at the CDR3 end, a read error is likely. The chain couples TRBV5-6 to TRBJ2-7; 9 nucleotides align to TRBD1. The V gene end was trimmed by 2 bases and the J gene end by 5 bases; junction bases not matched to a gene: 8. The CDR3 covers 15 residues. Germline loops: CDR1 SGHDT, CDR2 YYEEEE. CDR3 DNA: TGTGCCAGCAGCTTTGGGGACAGGGTTAGCGACGAGCAGTACTCC. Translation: CASSFGDRVSDEQYS.

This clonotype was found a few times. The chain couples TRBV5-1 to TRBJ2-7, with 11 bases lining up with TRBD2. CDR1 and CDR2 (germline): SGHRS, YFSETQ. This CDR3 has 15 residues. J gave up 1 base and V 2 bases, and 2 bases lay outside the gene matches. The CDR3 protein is CASSFLAGGSYEQYF. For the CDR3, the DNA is TGCGCCAGCAGCTTTCTAGCGGGAGGTTCCTACGAGCAGTACTTC.

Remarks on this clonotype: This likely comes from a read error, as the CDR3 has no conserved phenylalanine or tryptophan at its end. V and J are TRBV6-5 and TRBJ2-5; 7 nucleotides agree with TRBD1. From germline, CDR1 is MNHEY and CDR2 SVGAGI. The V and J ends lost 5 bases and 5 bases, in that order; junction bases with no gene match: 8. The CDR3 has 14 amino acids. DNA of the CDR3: TGTGCCAGCAGTCGGGACAGTCCCATGGAGACCCAGTACCTC. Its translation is CASSRDSPMETQYL.

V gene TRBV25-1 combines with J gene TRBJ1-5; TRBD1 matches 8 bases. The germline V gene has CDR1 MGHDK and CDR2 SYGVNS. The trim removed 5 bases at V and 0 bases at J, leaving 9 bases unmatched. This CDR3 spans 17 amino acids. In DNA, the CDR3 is TGTGCCAGCAGTTCGCGGACAGGGAGGAATAGCAATCAGCCCCAGCATTTT. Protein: CASSSRTGRNSNQPQHF.